This TCR beta chain originates from a study of lymphopenia after photon versus proton radiotherapy. Germline V gives CDR1 SGDLS, CDR2 YYNGEE. V gave up 3 bases and J gave up 1 base, with 14 bases separating them. The CDR3 sequence is 17 residues long. Assay used: immunoSEQ multiplex PCR; TCRdb lists only in-frame clones, some missing. The data hold 60,000 or so clones, with around 85% observed a single time. This TCR came from a man in his forties with gastric cancer. This sample comprised peripheral blood, obtained from a patient treated with photon-based radiotherapy. The chain has TRBV9 and TRBJ1-6; D might be TRBD1 (5 bases). The CDR3 DNA is TGTGCCAGCAGCGCGGGGTCGGGGGAGTCCTATAATTCACCCCTCCACTTT. The encoded protein is CASSAGSGESYNSPLHF.